The next 17 T cell receptor beta chains were all read from a single sample in a study of cytomegalovirus exposure and HLA in healthy donors (TCRdb year 2017). The receptor library was made with the immunoSEQ multiplex PCR assay. For the multiplex PCR, a mixture combining 60 forward primers for TCR Vbeta segments and 13 reverse primers for TCR Jbeta segments was used. The table comes from immuneACCESS by way of TCRdb, which keeps in-frame sequences with V and J called. Part of the clones is missing from these tables; in studies checked, under half for an unresolved V gene and the rest for unknown reasons. The sample yields about 110,000 clones; 73% were counted once. The leading ten clones occupy under 10% of the sample. Input material: PBMCs. These receptors were obtained from a man in his forties in good health and CMV-seronegative.

Concerning this clone: Its ends do not fully match the called genes, so a read error is possible. The chain combines TRBV5-4 with TRBJ2-7; TRBD1 aligns across 10 bases. Germline V CDR1 and CDR2: SGHNT, YYREEE (reference sequence). CDR3 length: 16 amino acids. The CDR3 DNA reads as TGTGCCAGCAGCCCCGGCGGGACAGGGGTCTCCCACGAGCAGTACTTC. The encoded protein is CASSPGGTGVSHEQYF.

This clone was seen only once. This chain joins TRBV5-1 and TRBJ1-3; D is possibly TRBD1 (5 bases). From germline, CDR1 is SGHRS and CDR2 YFSETQ. V was trimmed by 4 bases and J by 3 bases, leaving 17 bases between them. The CDR3 has 16 amino acids. CDR3 in amino acids: CASSPDTPGFGNTIYF. The CDR3 nucleotides are TGCGCCAGCAGCCCCGATACACCAGGGTTTGGAAACACCATATATTTT.

This chain uses TRBV19 with TRBJ1-1, with D possibly matching TRBD1 (5 bases). Germline lookup yields CDR1 LNHDA and CDR2 SQIVND (reference sequence). Trimming cost V 6 bases and J 0 bases, with 14 bases left between them. The CDR3 has 15 residues. The CDR3 here is CASSPLGGMNTEAFF. The CDR3, as DNA: TGTGCCAGTAGCCCTTTGGGGGGTATGAACACTGAAGCTTTCTTT.

The chain carries TRBV2 and TRBJ2-6; 9 positions match TRBD1. Germline V lookup: CDR1 SNHLY, CDR2 FYNNEI. This CDR3 contains 17 residues. Germline trimming cut 6 bases from V and 2 bases from J; bases unmatched to any gene: 8. CDR3 DNA sequence: TGTGCCAGCAGGTCGGGGACAGGGATCACTGGGGCCAACGTCCTGACTTTC. Translation: CASRSGTGITGANVLTF. Full variable domain (outside the CDR3, taken from reference TRBV2 and TRBJ2-6): EPEVTQTPSHQVTQMGQEVILRCVPISNHLYFYWYRQILGQKVEFLVSFYNNEISEKSEIFDDQFSVERPDGSNFTLKIRSTKLEDSAMYFCASRSGTGITGANVLTFGAGSRLTVL.

This chain uses TRBV5-1 with TRBJ2-5, with D perhaps matching TRBD1 (5 bases). The CDR3 consists of 15 residues. Trimming took 2 bases from V and 1 from J, leaving 12 bases between them. CDR1 is SGHRS and CDR2 is YFSETQ in the germline V gene. CDR3 DNA: TGCGCCAGCAGCTTAATTCAGGGTACCCAAGAGACCCAGTACTTC. Encoded protein: CASSLIQGTQETQYF.

This clone was observed a handful of times. The rearrangement uses TRBV5-6 and TRBJ1-2, with a tentative D call TRBD1 (5 bases). The CDR3 runs to 14 residues. Deletions cut 0 bases from V and 4 bases from J, with 10 bases between. Per germline, CDR1 SGHDT and CDR2 YYEEEE. The CDR3 loop is CASSLERGGYGYTF. As DNA, the CDR3 is TGTGCCAGCAGCTTGGAAAGGGGAGGCTATGGCTACACCTTC.

This clone appeared a single time. The chain is built from TRBV10-3 and TRBJ1-1, with a weak D call TRBD1 (6 bases). This CDR3 has 15 residues. Germline values: CDR1 ENHRY, CDR2 SYGVKD. V was trimmed by 6 bases and J by 6 bases, leaving 20 bases between them. CDR3 residues: CAIRDDRDTSSEAFF. CDR3 nucleotides: TGTGCCATCAGGGATGACCGGGACACGAGTTCTGAAGCTTTCTTT.

This clone appeared a few times. The CDR3 loop reads CASSPDMDYGYTF. The DNA for the CDR3 is TGTGCCAGCAGCCCTGACATGGACTATGGCTACACCTTC. V usage is TRBV2 and J usage is TRBJ1-2, with unresolved D. V lost 6 bases to trimming and J lost 3 bases, with 11 bases between them. The length of the CDR3 is 13 residues. Germline assignment: CDR1 SNHLY and CDR2 FYNNEI.

With respect to this clone: It is likely a read error, because the conserved phenylalanine at the end of the CDR3 is missing. The chain links TRBV29-1 to TRBJ1-1, with no clear D. The germline V gene encodes CDR1 SQVTM and CDR2 ANQGSEA. This CDR3 comprises 13 residues. V lost 4 bases and J 7 bases, leaving 16 bases between the germline ends. CDR3 in amino acids: CSVVPILPNEAFL. DNA of the CDR3: TGCAGCGTTGTGCCTATCCTGCCAAATGAAGCTTTCCTT.

The chain uses TRBV2 and TRBJ1-5; 8 nucleotides align to TRBD1. Germline-derived CDR1 and CDR2 are SNHLY and FYNNEI. Trimming cost V 2 bases and J 2 bases; bases outside gene matches: 11. The CDR3 covers 18 residues. The CDR3 bases are TGTGCCAGCAGTGAACGAGGGTCAGGGGGCTTGGGCAATCAGCCCCAGCATTTT. This gives the protein CASSERGSGGLGNQPQHF.

The CDR3 loop is CASSPQGQGGEQYF. The CDR3 DNA is TGTGCCAGCTCACCACAGGGACAGGGGGGGGAGCAGTACTTC. V usage is TRBV18 and J usage is TRBJ2-7; 11 nucleotides agree with TRBD1. Per germline, CDR1 KGHSH and CDR2 LQKENI. V trimming: 1 base; J trimming: 7 bases; junction bases outside the gene matches: 3. This CDR3 contains 14 residues.

This sequence joins TRBV7-3 and TRBJ2-3, with unresolved D. V lost 5 bases to trimming and J lost 0 bases, with 6 bases between them. CDR1 and CDR2 (germline): SGHTA, FQGTGA. The CDR3 has 13 amino acids. The CDR3 sequence: CASSPTSTDTQYF. The CDR3 bases are TGTGCCAGCAGCCCGACTAGCACAGATACGCAGTATTTT.

The V gene is TRBV15, the J gene TRBJ1-3, with D unresolved. This CDR3 is 15 amino acids long. Germline CDR1 is LNHNV and CDR2 is YYDKDF (reference sequence). V lost 0 bases, J lost 0 bases, and 6 bases lay in between. CDR3 nucleotide sequence: TGTGCCACCAGCAGAGATAACGGCTCTGGAAACACCATATATTTT. Protein product: CATSRDNGSGNTIYF.

This chain uses TRBV7-2 with TRBJ2-7; 7 bases are a match to TRBD1. The V gene end was trimmed by 5 bases and the J gene end by 3 bases; junction bases not matched to a gene: 4. This CDR3 has 13 residues. The germline gives CDR1 SGHTA, CDR2 FQGNSA. The CDR3 bases are TGTGCCAGCAGCGGGGACAGATTCTACGAGCAGTACTTC. It encodes CASSGDRFYEQYF.

The chain employs TRBV6-1 and TRBJ1-1; 10 bases line up with TRBD1. The CDR3 sequence is 16 residues long. The germline gives CDR1 MNHNS, CDR2 SASEGT. V was clipped by 3 bases and J by 1 base; unmatched bases: 5. The CDR3 sequence: CASSDRTGGKNTEAFF. CDR3 in DNA: TGTGCCAGCAGTGACCGGACAGGGGGGAAGAACACTGAAGCTTTCTTT.

The chain combines TRBV30 with TRBJ2-5; 10 nucleotides line up with TRBD2. The J call may be wrong; the DNA end is better matched by TRBJ2-7. The CDR3 length is 13 residues. Germline CDR1 is GTSNPN and CDR2 is SVGIG (reference sequence). CDR3 nucleotide sequence: TGTGCCTGGAGTGTACTAGCGGGGAACGAGCAGTACTTC. This codes for CAWSVLAGNEQYF.

This clone occurred a few times. In DNA, the CDR3 is TGTGCCAGCGCAGGACAGGGCTTGACTGAAGCTTTCTTT. It yields the protein CASAGQGLTEAFF. The V call is TRBV2, the J call TRBJ1-1, with TRBD1 identical over 8 bases. The CDR3 is 13 residues long. Germline lookup yields CDR1 SNHLY and CDR2 FYNNEI. With V trimmed by 8 bases and J by 5 bases, 7 bases remained unmatched.